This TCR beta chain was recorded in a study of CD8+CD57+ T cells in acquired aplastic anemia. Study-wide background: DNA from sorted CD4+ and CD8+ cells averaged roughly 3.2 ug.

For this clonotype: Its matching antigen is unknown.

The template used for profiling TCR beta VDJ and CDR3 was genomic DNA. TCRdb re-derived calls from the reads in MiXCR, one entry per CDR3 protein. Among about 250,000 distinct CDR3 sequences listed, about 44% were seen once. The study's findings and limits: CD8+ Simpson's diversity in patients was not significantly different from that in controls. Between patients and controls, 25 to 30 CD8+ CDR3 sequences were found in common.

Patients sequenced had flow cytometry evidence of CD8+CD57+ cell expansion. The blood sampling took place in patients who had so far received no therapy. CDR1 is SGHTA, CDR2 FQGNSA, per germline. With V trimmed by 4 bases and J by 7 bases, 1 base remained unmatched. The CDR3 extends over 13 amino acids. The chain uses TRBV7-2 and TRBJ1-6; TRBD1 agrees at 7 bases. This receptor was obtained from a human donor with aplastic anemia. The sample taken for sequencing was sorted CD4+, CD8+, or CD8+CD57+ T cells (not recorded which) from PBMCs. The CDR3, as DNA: TGTGCCAGCAGCTCACAGGGGAATTCACCCCTCCACTTT. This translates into CASSSQGNSPLHF.